Included here is one T cell receptor beta chain sequence, with context. Its antigen is unknown. These data come from a study of T cells in Graves' hyperthyroidism and ophthalmopathy. Study as a whole: Peripheral blood was taken when the disease was first diagnosed, before any treatment began. Findings of the study overall: Researchers found most expanded thyroid clonotypes above 0.001 in blood as well.

This CDR3 comprises 16 residues. J was trimmed by 1 base and V by 5 bases; bases with no gene match: 10. RNA transcripts were the template for amplifying TCR beta CDR3 regions. The study used the HTBI primer set for a first-round RT-PCR of the TCR CDR3. TCRdb re-derived calls from the multiplex PCR reads in MiXCR, one entry per CDR3 protein. The table has around 520,000 distinct CDR3 sequences, roughly 25% seen once. The TCR comes from a woman aged 30 to 39 with Graves' ophthalmopathy. Material for sequencing was blood. The chain employs TRBV12-3 or TRBV12-4 and TRBJ1-1; the match to TRBD1 covers 7 bases. The CDR3 loop reads CASSGRGRVWNTEAFF. CDR3 DNA: TGTGCCAGCAGTGGGAGGGGGCGCGTCTGGAACACTGAAGCTTTCTTT.